This TCR beta chain was sequenced in a study of cytomegalovirus exposure and HLA in healthy donors (dated by TCRdb to the late 2010s). For the study in its entirety: According to an earlier analysis of 550 to 750 of the donors, roughly 180 million T cells yielded over 100 million unique TCR beta sequences and approximately 300 Gb of sequence data. An early release covering more than 500 HLA-typed donors comprised approximately 290 gigabases of sequencing data and approximately 80 million unique TCR sequences. Among the roughly 400 genotyped donors, roughly 80% belonged to the genetic ancestry cluster associated with self-reported Caucasian donors. The study aimed to test whether signatures of past pathogen exposure could be identified by cataloging public T cell receptors. The study used immunosequencing to profile the T cell repertoires of approximately 650 subjects and linked those repertoires to cytomegalovirus serostatus. Besides the first cohort of 666 subjects, a separate validation cohort made up of 120 different subjects was used. The study combined high-throughput TCR immunosequencing, statistical association of individual TCRs with disease status, and machine learning to predict cytomegalovirus infection status. In a later analysis, previously published TCR beta repertoires from 550 to 700 donors were re-analyzed and high-resolution HLA genotyping was added so that TCR occurrence patterns could be studied. In the later analysis, no new phenotypic data were used to find candidate immune exposures; instead, reliance was placed on TCR beta sequences and their occurrence across donors. An earlier analysis of 587 of the donors used high-throughput TCR beta sequencing to judge whether each TCR beta V gene segment behaved as functional or pseudogenic. Donor age, sex, ethnicity and CMV serostatus were compiled together with the repertoire data. A later genetic analysis used genome-wide SNP genotypes for 398 of the 666 donors, treating that subset as a discovery cohort. Every discovery cohort repertoire had been produced on one sequencing platform. Class I and class II HLA loci were covered by the typing at four-digit resolution. The number of typed donors differed by locus: roughly 620-640 for A, B, C, DRB1 and DQB1; 500 to 550 for DQA1; approximately 600 for DPA1; and some 470 for DPB1. Roughly five DR-DQ haplotypes were treated as single units for association and clustering because of strong linkage in the cohort. Among around 400 genotyped donors of the cohort, an average of about 240,000 unique TCR beta nucleotide sequences was sequenced per donor, of which approximately 19% were non-productive. Broader findings and caveats from the paper: While some public TCRs were present in many individuals, most TCR sequences turned up only very rarely across donors. Some IMGT-functional V segments, including TRBV6-2 and TRBV6-3, could not be told apart with the 87-base-pair reads, so those segments were excluded. CMV serostatus was the only immune exposure information available for the cohort. Several of the top co-occurrence clusters appeared to be linked to parvovirus B19, influenza, CMV and Epstein-Barr virus, according to a later analysis. Compared with equally common non-associated chains, HLA-associated TCR beta chains in a later analysis were more clonally expanded and had lower generation probabilities. In this cohort, only TCR beta chains were sequenced, and detectable features were limited by the absence of alpha or paired-chain data. Because counts were too low, 15 or so rarely observed V segments, including chromosome 9 orphons, were excluded from the earlier analysis of a few hundred of the donors. At a false discovery rate of 0.05, a later analysis linked 16,951 TCR beta sequences to specific HLA alleles. According to a later analysis, TCR association rates differed among HLA loci, with DRB1 alleles showing the most associated TCRs and HLA-C alleles showing the fewest. In a later genetic analysis, fewer N-insertions in productive TCRs were reported among donors in an Asian-associated ancestry cluster than the approximately 670-donor mean. Linkage disequilibrium might explain the correlated functional status among segregating V segments, but an unknown experimental factor could not be ruled out. A few of the identified cytomegalovirus-associated TCR beta chains were confirmed in vitro to be specific for cytomegalovirus antigens. Broadly in line with IMGT annotations, most TCR beta V segments showed up in productive rearrangements about 90% or about 30% of the time in an earlier analysis of about 500 of the donors. A further reported finding was that TCR beta sequences accurately predicted the HLA-A and HLA-B alleles for most subjects in the first cohort. Strong co-occurrence of HLA alleles, especially DR and DQ, made assigning TCR associations to individual alleles difficult. A cluster of highly shared sequence variants was judged likely to represent a technical artifact of the sequencing pipeline. Presence/absence analyses assumed roughly uniform sequencing depth across donors, an assumption that may not hold. HLA typing was unavailable for some donors at each locus, so association tests used only the typed subset. In the study, around 160 TCR beta chains were listed as associated with cytomegalovirus. Most CMV-associated TCR beta chains appeared to be HLA-restricted in a later analysis, and the HLA associations seemed to be driven largely by CMV exposure. In a later genetic analysis, a missense DCLRE1C variant was associated with V-gene and J-gene trimming of TCR beta chains, and the association was replicated in an independent cohort. The authors suggested that the approach could potentially be extended to other disease states and immunological phenotypes. The classifier was reported to diagnose cytomegalovirus status with high specificity and sensitivity in both the original and validation cohorts.

As regards this clone: The clone's antigen remains unknown. No base quality information exists; no much larger clone differs at one position.

The cohort comprised some 730 healthy bone marrow donors. All cohort members were sampled while nominally healthy, although unrecorded immune exposures were likely present. The donor tested CMV seronegative, placing the donor among the 300 to 400 seronegative members of the cohort. A peripheral blood sample was provided by each donor, and peripheral blood mononuclear cells were used for TCR beta sequencing. The Qiagen DNeasy Blood Extraction Kit was used to extract genomic DNA from the blood cell samples. V is cut back by 2 bases and J by 3 bases, with 9 bases in the junction unmatched. CDR3 length: 16 amino acids, cysteine to phenylalanine. Solely the CDR3 DNA is kept, with 48 bases framed from the first base. Via the germline V gene, CDR1 is SGHAT and CDR2 FQNNGV. The library was made by the immunoSEQ multiplex PCR assay. A mixture of 60 forward primers for TCR Vbeta segments and 13 reverse primers for TCR Jbeta segments was used in the multiplex PCR. The CDR3 region of rearranged TCR beta genes was amplified from genomic DNA with a multiplex PCR assay. Amplified TCR beta libraries were sequenced as 87-base-pair reads on the Illumina HiSeq System. The source study handled its data this way. A later analysis tallied around 87 million unique TCR beta chains across the 600 to 700 repertoires, and some 12 million of those chains were shared by two or more donors. Raw reads were error-corrected and collapsed into unique sequences with a nearest-neighbor algorithm that merged closely related sequences to remove PCR and sequencing errors. CDR3 sequences were aligned to IMGT reference sequences to assign V, D and J gene segments. For a sequence to be retained, a match of at least six nucleotides was required to both a V gene segment and a J gene segment. A rearrangement was called productive if the CDR3 had no stop codons and remained in frame with V and J, and every other rearrangement was called non-productive. Following IMGT convention, CDR3 was defined as the stretch from the second conserved V-encoded cysteine to the conserved J-encoded phenylalanine. The earlier analysis of a few hundred of the donors excluded any sequence lacking an unambiguous match to a single V gene segment. In an earlier analysis of 587 of the donors, a V segment was called functional when productive rearrangements were above 56.7%, and segregating when the standard deviation between donors exceeded 5%. A statistical classification framework was built to diagnose cytomegalovirus status from the catalog of TCR beta chain sequences. V and J gene assignment, in a later analysis, came from comparing TCR nucleotide sequences with IMGT/GENE-DB human TR gene sequences. Using the TCRdist pipeline, a later analysis assigned CDR3 sequences along with most-parsimonious VDJ recombination scenarios. In a later analysis, each TCR beta chain was defined by its CDR3 amino acid sequence together with its V-gene family, and reads lacking a unique V-gene family were excluded. As a way to deal with suspected cross-contamination and a sequencing artifact, a later analysis dropped 450 to 600 nucleotide sequences that were highly shared and had low generation probability. For each public chain, a later analysis derived a clonal expansion index from normalized ranks of inferred template counts within each repertoire. A later analysis computed generation probabilities with a VDJ recombination model fitted to out-of-frame rearrangements, and checked the results against IGoR. In a later analysis, hypergeometric tests were used to score TCR-TCR, TCR-HLA and TCR-CMV co-occurrence, with a repertoire-size bias correction applied to TCR pairs. In a later analysis, false discovery rates were estimated by permuting HLA or CMV assignments 20 times. In a later analysis, co-occurring TCRs were grouped using DBSCAN, with TCRdist sequence similarity added in when clustering inside HLA-allele-positive subsets. For co-occurrence clustering, repertoires with fewer than 30,000 or more than 120,000 public chains were excluded, along with roughly 5 repertoires with anomalous nucleotide sharing. TCRdb re-hosts the immuneACCESS table, in-frame sequences only. Its copies lack some clones; in the studies checked, an unresolved V gene accounts for under half of them, and the cause for the rest is not known. V, J and clone size reflect that table, while D and trimming were determined from the DNA. The sample contains a few hundred thousand clones, 75% to 85% of them found a single time. Around 1.4% of the sample rests with the top ten.

The chain was built from TRBV11-2 and TRBJ2-5; 7 middle bases align to TRBD1. The sequencing input was PBMCs. The clonotype was recovered from a girl between 10 and 17 years old in good health and CMV-seronegative. The DNA is as follows: TGTGCCAGCAGCTTACCCAATCCGGGACAGAAAGAGACCCAGTACTTC. Its product reads: CASSLPNPGQKETQYF.